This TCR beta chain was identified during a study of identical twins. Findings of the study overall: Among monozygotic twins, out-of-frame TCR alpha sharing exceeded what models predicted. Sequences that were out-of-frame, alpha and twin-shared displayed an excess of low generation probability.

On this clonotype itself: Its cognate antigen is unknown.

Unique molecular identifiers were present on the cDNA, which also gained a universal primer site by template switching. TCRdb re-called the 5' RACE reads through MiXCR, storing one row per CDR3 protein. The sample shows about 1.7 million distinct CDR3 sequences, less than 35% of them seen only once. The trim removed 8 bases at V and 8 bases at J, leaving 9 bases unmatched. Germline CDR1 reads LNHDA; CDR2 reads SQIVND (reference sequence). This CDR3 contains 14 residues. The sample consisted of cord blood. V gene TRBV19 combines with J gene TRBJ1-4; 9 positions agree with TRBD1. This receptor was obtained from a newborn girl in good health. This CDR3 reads CASGPGQGPEKLFF. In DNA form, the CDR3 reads TGTGCCAGTGGACCGGGACAGGGACCAGAAAAACTGTTTTTT.